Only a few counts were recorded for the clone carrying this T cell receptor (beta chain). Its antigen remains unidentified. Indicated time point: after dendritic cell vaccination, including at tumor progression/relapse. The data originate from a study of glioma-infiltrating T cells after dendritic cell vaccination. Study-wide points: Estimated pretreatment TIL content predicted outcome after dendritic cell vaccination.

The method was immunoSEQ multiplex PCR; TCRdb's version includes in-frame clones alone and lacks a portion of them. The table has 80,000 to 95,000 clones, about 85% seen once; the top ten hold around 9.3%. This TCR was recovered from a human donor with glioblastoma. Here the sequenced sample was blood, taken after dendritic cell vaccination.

CDR3 amino acids: CASSLRTGLSGNTIYF. The CDR3 DNA sequence: TGTGCCAGCAGCCTCCGGACAGGTCTCTCTGGAAACACCATATATTTT. V is TRBV7-3 and J is TRBJ1-3; 7 bases are a match to TRBD1. Germline CDR1 and CDR2: SGHTA and FQGTGA. This CDR3 region has 16 residues. Unmatched junction bases numbered 7, after V lost 5 bases and J lost 0 bases.